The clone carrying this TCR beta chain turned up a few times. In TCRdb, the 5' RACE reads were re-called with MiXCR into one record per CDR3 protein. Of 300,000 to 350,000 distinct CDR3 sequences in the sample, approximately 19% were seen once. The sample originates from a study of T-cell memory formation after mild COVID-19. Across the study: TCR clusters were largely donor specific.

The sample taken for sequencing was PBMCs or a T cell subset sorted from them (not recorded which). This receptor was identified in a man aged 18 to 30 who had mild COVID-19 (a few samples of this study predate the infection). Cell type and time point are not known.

The CDR3 DNA sequence: TGTGCCAGCAGTGAACAGGGGGCCGACGGCTACACCTTC. This translates into CASSEQGADGYTF. The rearrangement joins TRBV6-1 to TRBJ1-2; 8 nucleotides line up with TRBD1. V dropped 2 bases and J dropped 8; count of bases not matched to a gene: 4. CDR3 length equals 13 residues. Germline V CDR1 and CDR2: MNHNS, SASEGT.